Presented here are 9 T cell receptor beta chains from one specimen sequenced in a study of OX40 agonist ivuxolimab in advanced cancers. This table comes from immunoSEQ multiplex PCR, and its TCRdb copy is limited to in-frame clones, with some not included. The sample consists of about 19,000 clones, roughly 91% of them appearing once. The input for sequencing was CD4+ or CD8+ T cells sorted from blood, taken in a trial of the OX40 agonist ivuxolimab. The receptors shown here come from an adult with an advanced solid tumor such as melanoma, head and neck, liver or kidney cancer.

The CDR3 nucleotides are TGTGCCAGCAGCTCCGAAAACTCGGACTCATTTCACGAGCAGTACTTC. Its translation is CASSSENSDSFHEQYF. The gene calls are TRBV7-9 and TRBJ2-7; tentative D call: TRBD2 (5 bases). Germline CDR1 reads SEHNR; CDR2 reads FQNEAQ (reference sequence). Between the trimmed V and J ends, which lost 4 bases and 5 bases, there was a span of 21 bases. This CDR3 is 16 amino acids long.

This sequence joins TRBV4-3 and TRBJ1-4; no reliable D call. The germline V and J ends were trimmed by 4 bases and 5 bases, with 8 bases remaining between them. The germline CDR1 and CDR2 sequences are LGHNA and YSLEER. The CDR3 is 13 amino acids. The CDR3 is CASSPGGNEKLFF. The CDR3 DNA sequence: TGCGCCAGCAGCCCGGGCGGGAATGAAAAACTGTTTTTT.

This clone was observed a single time. V is TRBV30 and J is TRBJ1-2, with D possibly TRBD1 on 5 matching bases. Germline CDR1 GTSNPN, CDR2 SVGIG (reference sequence). Trimming stripped 8 bases from V and 1 base from J, with 20 bases between. The CDR3 runs to 15 residues. Here the CDR3 reads CASSFPGTLNYGYTF. CDR3 DNA sequence: TGTGCCAGCTCGTTCCCCGGGACCCTTAACTATGGCTACACCTTC.

The chain employs TRBV27 and TRBJ2-7; unclear D gene. The length of the CDR3 is 13 residues. Between the trimmed V and J ends, which lost 4 bases and 0 bases, there was a span of 7 bases. Germline-derived CDR1 and CDR2 are MNHEY and SMNVEV (reference sequence). The CDR3 nucleotides read TGTGCCAGCAGTTCCCTTAGCTCCTACGAGCAGTACTTC. Residues: CASSSLSSYEQYF.

V usage is TRBV11-2 and J usage is TRBJ2-1; 12 bases are a match to TRBD2. The germline V gene encodes CDR1 SGHAT and CDR2 FQNNGV. V lost 1 base, J lost 8 bases, and 6 bases stayed unmatched. The CDR3 is 16 residues long. The CDR3 sequence is CASSLVRLAGVDEQFF. In DNA form, the CDR3 reads TGTGCCAGCAGCTTAGTACGACTAGCGGGAGTAGATGAGCAGTTCTTC.

The V gene is TRBV9, the J gene TRBJ2-1; D not resolved. Germline V gene data show CDR1 as SGDLS and CDR2 as YYNGEE. V was clipped by 0 bases and J by 0 bases, with 7 bases between them. The CDR3 spans 15 residues. This CDR3 is CASSVAPSSYNEQFF. The CDR3 nucleotides are TGTGCCAGCAGCGTAGCACCAAGCTCCTACAATGAGCAGTTCTTC.

This clone was recorded once. This chain uses TRBV11-2 with TRBJ2-7; D may match TRBD1 or TRBD2 (6 bases each). Trimming stripped 1 base from V and 5 bases from J, with 12 bases between. Germline V CDR1 and CDR2: SGHAT, FQNNGV. There are 14 residues in the CDR3. The CDR3 loop reads CASSLVAGEDEQYF. For the CDR3, the DNA is TGTGCCAGCAGCTTAGTGGCAGGGGAGGACGAGCAGTACTTC.

The chain is built from TRBV7-2 and TRBJ2-5; D is possibly TRBD1 (6 bases). The CDR3 totals 14 residues. Trimming took 3 bases from V and 3 from J, leaving 11 bases between them. Germline CDR1 and CDR2: SGHTA and FQGNSA. The CDR3 bases are TGTGCCAGCAGCTTCACAGGGATGGAAGAGACCCAGTACTTC. It yields the protein CASSFTGMEETQYF.

The chain has TRBV6-5 and TRBJ2-7; the D gene is possibly TRBD1 (6 bases). V was shortened by 0 bases and J by 2 bases, with 11 bases between the two germline ends. Germline CDR1 and CDR2: MNHEY and SVGAGI. The CDR3 spans 15 residues. The CDR3 protein is CASSYSGTTAYEQYF. The CDR3 DNA sequence: TGTGCCAGCAGTTACTCGGGGACAACGGCCTACGAGCAGTACTTC.